These 32 T cell receptor beta chains were all obtained from the same sample, sequenced in a study of tissue T cells after allogeneic stem cell transplantation. Measured with immunoSEQ multiplex PCR; TCRdb has only the in-frame clones, and not every one. The sample contains about 3,000 clones, 55% of which appear only once. Time point in this sample: mouse harvest day 7 after allogeneic transplant. Mouse grafts combined 10^7 T-cell-depleted bone marrow cells with 10^6 splenic CD5+ T cells. Material: gut tissue. Receptors originate from a female BALB/c mouse given C57BL/6 T cells with graft-versus-host disease after an allogeneic hematopoietic cell transplant.

A note on this clone: Genes here carry mouse names. The read ends 1 residue shy of where the CDR3 ends; the end is completed using the germline J gene. The V gene is TRBV16, the J gene TRBJ2-1; D ambiguous. The V gene's germline CDR1 is SGHSA and CDR2 FRNQAP. The V end lost 7 bases, the J end lost 1 base, and 11 bases lay between the germline ends. CDR3 size: 14 residues. The CDR3 sequence: CASTGGTNYAEQFF. CDR3 DNA (partial): TGTGCAAGCACAGGCGGCACCAACTATGCTGAGCAGTTC. Supplemented by reference TRBV16 and TRBJ2-1, the full variable domain reads NAGVIQTPRHKVTGKGQEATLWCEPISGHSAVFWYRQTIVQGLEFLTYFRNQAPIDDSGMPKERFSAQMPNQSHSTLKIQSTQPQDSAVYLCASTGGTNYAEQFFGPGTRLTVL.

Comment on this clone: Gene names and germline match the mouse. The read ends 1 residue shy of where the CDR3 ends; the end is completed using the germline J gene. The chain is built from TRBV26 and TRBJ1-4, with 8 bases aligning to TRBD1. The CDR3 sequence is 15 residues long. Trimming cost V 4 bases and J 4 bases; bases outside gene matches: 5. CDR1 is KGHPV and CDR2 is FQNQEV in the germline V gene (reference sequence). The DNA read from the CDR3 is TGTGCCAGCAGTCGACAGGGGAGGGGCAACGAAAGATTATTT. This codes for CASSRQGRGNERLF. The CDR3 in its entirety is CASSRQGRGNERLFF.

The table lists this clone with a count of one. Germline and genes: mouse. The CDR3 extends 1 residue past the end of the read, so its final part is completed from the germline J gene. The chain employs TRBV26 and TRBJ2-1; D is perhaps TRBD1 (6 bases). V dropped 5 bases and J dropped 3 bases, with 11 bases sitting between them. The length of the CDR3 is 14 residues. Germline V gene sequence: CDR1 KGHPV, CDR2 FQNQEV (reference sequence). Partial CDR3 DNA: TGTGCCAGCAGTGTCGGACAGTTCTATGCTGAGCAGTTC. Translating it yields CASSVGQFYAEQF. The full CDR3 protein reads CASSVGQFYAEQFF.

Comment on this clone: The genes and germline here are from mouse. The read is 1 residue too short to cover the CDR3 end, so that end is filled in from the germline J gene. The V and J genes are TRBV26 and TRBJ1-3; perhaps TRBD1 as D (5 bases). Germline V gene sequence: CDR1 KGHPV, CDR2 FQNQEV (reference sequence). Trimming removed 0 bases from V and 0 bases from J, with 9 bases in between. The CDR3 totals 16 residues. CDR3 DNA (partial): TGTGCCAGCAGTCTGTCGCAGGGAGGTTCTGGAAATACGCTCTAT. Translation gives CASSLSQGGSGNTLY. The complete CDR3 reads CASSLSQGGSGNTLYF.

Turning to this clone: The germline and genes are mouse ones. From the germline J gene comes the end of the CDR3, since the read stops 1 residue before it. This chain links TRBV5 with TRBJ1-6; a weak D match, TRBD1 (6 bases). TRBJ1-6 is treated as an ORF (open reading frame) with a function not yet certain. Trimming stripped 0 bases from V and 7 bases from J, with 10 bases between. Germline V gene lookup returns CDR1 LGHNA and CDR2 YNLKQL (reference sequence). This CDR3 has 15 amino acids. CDR3 residues: CASSQEGTINSPLYF. The covered CDR3 bases are TGTGCCAGCAGCCAAGAAGGGACAATCAATTCGCCCCTCTAC.

On this clone itself: Gene labels here are mouse ones. The read terminates 1 residue before the CDR3 end, so the remaining end is supplied by the germline J gene. V usage is TRBV3 and J usage is TRBJ2-7; TRBD2 agrees at 10 bases. The CDR3 is 15 amino acids. The germline V gene encodes CDR1 SNHLY and CDR2 FYNGKV (reference sequence). The J segment lost 2 bases and the V segment lost 2 bases, leaving 3 bases of the junction unmatched. CDR3 DNA (partial): TGTGCCAGCAGCTTATTTGGACTGGGGGCCTATGAACAGTAC. As protein: CASSLFGLGAYEQY. Given in full, the CDR3 is CASSLFGLGAYEQYF.

To note about this clone: Here the gene names and germline are mouse. The CDR3 goes on 1 residue after the read ends, and that part is filled in from the germline J gene. The gene calls are TRBV24 and TRBJ1-2; 7 positions agree with TRBD1. The CDR3 is 13 residues long. V shed 2 bases, J shed 6 bases, and the junction held 3 bases outside the gene matches. Germline V gene data show CDR1 as KGHTA and CDR2 as FRNEEI. The CDR3 sequence is CASSLTGVTDYTF. The CDR3 bases that were read are TGTGCCAGCAGTCTGACAGGGGTGACCGACTACACC.

As concerns this clone: Gene names are the mouse ones. The CDR3 goes on 1 residue after the read ends, and that part is filled in from the germline J gene. J is TRBJ1-6 and V is TRBV17, with 7 bases matching TRBD1. TRBJ1-6 counts as an open reading frame of uncertain function. Germline assignment: CDR1 MNHDT and CDR2 YYDKIL. Trimming removed 1 base from V and 3 bases from J; junction bases left unmatched: 0. The CDR3 length is 15 residues. CDR3 region: CASSRGTGYNSPLYF. Partial CDR3 DNA: TGTGCTAGCAGTAGAGGGACAGGCTATAATTCGCCCCTCTAC.

For this clone: Mouse names are used for the genes. The read ends 1 residue shy of where the CDR3 ends; the end is completed using the germline J gene. The chain combines TRBV23 with TRBJ2-5; the table's D call of TRBD1 was not tested on the DNA. Germline V gives CDR1 KGHTA, CDR2 FQNQQP. CDR3 size: 15 residues. CDR3 amino acids: CSSSRGTINQDTQYF. The part of the CDR3 DNA that was read is TGCTCCAGCAGCCGCGGGACAATTAACCAAGACACCCAGTAC.

The count of this clone is one. Gene names denote mouse genes. The DNA ends 1 residue before the CDR3 does, and the rest of the CDR3 is filled in from the germline J gene. The gene calls are TRBV26 and TRBJ2-3, with 12 bases aligning to TRBD2. The CDR3 has 16 residues. Unmatched junction bases numbered 4, after V lost 6 bases and J lost 0 bases. Germline values: CDR1 KGHPV, CDR2 FQNQEV (reference sequence). CDR3 DNA, as far as it was read: TGTGCCAGCAGCCTCGGACTGGGGGGGAGTGCAGAAACGCTGTAT. Translation: CASSLGLGGSAETLY. The full CDR3 protein is CASSLGLGGSAETLYF. The variable domain in full, completed from reference TRBV26 and TRBJ2-3, reads NSKVIQTPRYLVKGQGQKAKMRCIPEKGHPVVFWYQQNKNNEFKFLINFQNQEVLQQIDMTEKRFSAECPSNSPCSLEIQSSEAGDSALYLCASSLGLGGSAETLYFGSGTRLTVL.

A few counts support this clone. The gene symbols are mouse symbols. The read terminates 1 residue before the CDR3 end, so the remaining end is supplied by the germline J gene. The chain has TRBV13-2 and TRBJ1-6; 8 bases fit TRBD1. TRBJ1-6 is an ORF for which the function is uncertain. Germline V lookup: CDR1 NNHNN, CDR2 SYGAGS (reference sequence). The trim removed 4 bases at V and 8 bases at J, leaving 5 bases unmatched. This CDR3 is built from 14 residues. CDR3 protein: CASGSTGGDSPLYF. The CDR3 DNA, read in part, is TGTGCCAGCGGTTCTACAGGGGGGGATTCGCCCCTCTAC.

A word on this clone: Gene names follow the mouse nomenclature. The read terminates 1 residue ahead of where the CDR3 ends, so the germline J gene completes it. The J gene is TRBJ2-5, the V gene TRBV12-2; 9 positions match TRBD1. V shed 0 bases, J shed 4 bases, and the junction held 1 base outside the gene matches. CDR1 is SGHLS, CDR2 HYDKME, per germline. This CDR3 is built from 14 residues. The CDR3: CASSLRDREDTQYF. The covered CDR3 bases are TGTGCCAGCTCTCTCCGGGACAGGGAAGACACCCAGTAC.

A note on this clone: Gene names and germline match the mouse. From the germline J gene comes the end of the CDR3, since the read stops 1 residue before it. The rearrangement links TRBV15 to TRBJ2-7; 7 nucleotides line up with TRBD1. The CDR3 sequence is 12 residues long. Germline lookup yields CDR1 SGHND and CDR2 FRSKSL. The J segment lost 7 bases and the V segment lost 5 bases, leaving 5 bases of the junction unmatched. CDR3 DNA, as far as it was read: TGTGCCAGCAGTCTCACAGGGGACGAACAGTAC. Residues: CASSLTGDEQY. The full CDR3 sequence reads CASSLTGDEQYF. Looking up the rest from reference TRBV15 and TRBJ2-7 gives the full variable domain: DAGVTQTPRHEVAEKGQTIILKCEPVSGHNDLFWYRQTKIQGLELLSYFRSKSLMEDGGAFKDRFKAEMLNSSFSTLKIQPTEPKDSAVYLCASSLTGDEQYFGPGTRLTVL.

In regard to this clone: The genes are named according to mouse. The observed sequence ends 1 residue before the CDR3 terminus, with the missing tail filled in from the germline J gene. This chain connects TRBV26 to TRBJ1-3, with D tentatively TRBD1 (5 bases). V was cut by 6 bases and J by 0 bases, with 6 bases left in between. The CDR3 is 13 amino acids. CDR1 KGHPV and CDR2 FQNQEV come from the germline V gene (reference sequence). CDR3 protein: CASRTDSGNTLYF. CDR3 bases read: TGTGCCAGCAGGACAGATTCTGGAAATACGCTCTAT.

Comments on this clone: Any gene name here is a mouse gene name. The CDR3 end lies 1 residue beyond the end of the read and is filled in from the germline J gene. V gene TRBV4 combines with J gene TRBJ2-7; 11 bases match TRBD2. Trimming took 5 bases from V and 0 from J; bases not matched to a gene: 3. Germline CDR1 LGHDT, CDR2 YNNKQL (reference sequence). The length of the CDR3 is 15 residues. CDR3: CASSPDWGGSYEQYF. The DNA read from the CDR3 is TGTGCCAGCAGCCCAGACTGGGGGGGCTCCTATGAACAGTAC.

Note on this clone: The gene symbols are mouse symbols. The sequenced fragment ends 1 residue before the CDR3 boundary, so the rest is inferred from the germline J gene. This chain links TRBV12-1 with TRBJ2-5; 10 bases line up with TRBD2. V shed 2 bases and J 3 bases; nucleotides not matched to a gene: 1. The CDR3 is 14 residues long. Germline values: CDR1 SGHSN, CDR2 HYEKVE. The covered CDR3 bases are TGTGCCAGCTCTCAGGACTGGGGGCAAGACACCCAGTAC. As protein: CASSQDWGQDTQY. The entire CDR3 reads CASSQDWGQDTQYF.

About this clone itself: Germline and genes: mouse. The CDR3 end is not reached by the read, which stops 1 residue before it; the germline J gene fills it in. V is TRBV2 and J is TRBJ1-1; a weak D match, TRBD1 (5 bases). The germline V and J ends were trimmed by 1 base and 0 bases, with 6 bases remaining between them. Germline CDR1 reads LGHNA; CDR2 reads YSYQKL. The CDR3 consists of 14 residues. The CDR3 reads CASSQGTTNTEVFF. The CDR3 DNA, read in part, is TGTGCCAGCAGCCAAGGGACAACAAACACAGAAGTCTTC.

Concerning this clone: The germline and genes are mouse ones. Read data end 1 residue before the CDR3 end; the end is taken from the germline J gene. The V call is TRBV23, the J call TRBJ1-3. This CDR3 region has 13 residues. Germline V gives CDR1 KGHTA, CDR2 FQNQQP. Partial CDR3 DNA: TGCTCCAGCAGTCAGAATTCTGGAAATACGCTCTAT. Its protein product is CSSSQNSGNTLY. The CDR3 as a whole reads CSSSQNSGNTLYF.

The table lists this clone with a few counts. Gene names follow the mouse nomenclature. Here the CDR3 reads CASSQKGSGNERLFF. The CDR3 bases that were read are TGTGCCAGCAGCCAAAAGGGGTCAGGCAACGAAAGATTATTT. J is TRBJ1-4 and V is TRBV5, with TRBD1 as a possible D gene (5 bases). The CDR3 is cut off 1 residue early in the read; its end comes from the germline J gene. The CDR3 is 15 residues long. Trimming stripped 2 bases from V and 4 bases from J, with 11 bases between. The germline CDR1 and CDR2 sequences are LGHNA and YNLKQL (reference sequence).

There are a few counts of this clone. Genes and germline come from the mouse. Read coverage stops 1 residue before the CDR3 terminus; the germline J gene supplies the remainder. This chain uses TRBV13-3 with TRBJ2-5, with 8 bases identical to TRBD1. This CDR3 spans 14 amino acids. J was trimmed by 6 bases and V by 0 bases; bases with no gene match: 3. The germline V gene has CDR1 NNHDY and CDR2 SYVADS. The sequenced part of the CDR3 DNA is TGTGCCAGCAGTGATGAACAGGGGGAGGACACCCAGTAC. Protein: CASSDEQGEDTQY. The whole CDR3 sequence is CASSDEQGEDTQYF.

A word on this clone: Mouse gene names apply. The CDR3 goes on 1 residue after the read ends, and that part is filled in from the germline J gene. The chain carries TRBV26 and TRBJ1-1, with D hard to call. V was pared by 2 bases and J by 1 base, with 5 bases between. CDR3 length: 13 amino acids. The germline CDR1 and CDR2 sequences are KGHPV and FQNQEV (reference sequence). The part of the CDR3 DNA that was read is TGTGCCAGCAGTCTGGGGAGAAACACAGAAGTCTTC. It encodes CASSLGRNTEVF. The full CDR3 protein reads CASSLGRNTEVFF.

This clone appeared a few times. The germline and genes are mouse ones. The sequenced part of the CDR3 DNA is TGCTCCAGCAGTCGGGACAGGGGGCGGGCTGAGCAGTTC. Encoded protein: CSSSRDRGRAEQF. The complete CDR3 sequence is CSSSRDRGRAEQFF. The chain has TRBV23 and TRBJ2-1; the D call in the table, TRBD1, was not verified against the DNA. Coverage ceases 1 residue before the CDR3 finishes, and the germline J gene fills in the end. Germline-derived CDR1 and CDR2 are KGHTA and FQNQQP. The CDR3 has 14 residues.

Remarks on this clone: Gene names refer to mouse genes. Sequencing ends 1 residue short of the CDR3 end; the germline J gene provides the rest. The V and J genes are TRBV26 and TRBJ2-4; no clear D gene. Trimming took 4 bases from V and 2 from J, leaving 4 bases between them. Germline CDR1 reads KGHPV; CDR2 reads FQNQEV (reference sequence). The CDR3 covers 12 residues. CDR3 DNA (partial): TGTGCCAGCAGTCAGCATCAAAACACCTTGTAC. Translated, it gives CASSQHQNTLY. The whole CDR3 protein reads CASSQHQNTLYF. Using reference TRBV26 and TRBJ2-4 for the parts outside the CDR3, the full variable domain is NSKVIQTPRYLVKGQGQKAKMRCIPEKGHPVVFWYQQNKNNEFKFLINFQNQEVLQQIDMTEKRFSAECPSNSPCSLEIQSSEAGDSALYLCASSQHQNTLYFGAGTRLSVL.

This clone is large (0.1 to 1%) within its sample. Mouse gene names apply. The CDR3 end is not reached by the read, which stops 1 residue before it; the germline J gene fills it in. V gene TRBV13-2 combines with J gene TRBJ2-7; no firm D call. Trimming shortened V by 1 base and J by 4 bases, and 6 bases separated the two germline ends. Germline V gives CDR1 NNHNN, CDR2 SYGAGS (reference sequence). The CDR3 is 12 residues long. The sequenced part of the CDR3 DNA is TGTGCCAGCGGTGATCAGGTTTATGAACAGTAC. It codes for CASGDQVYEQY. The entire CDR3 protein is CASGDQVYEQYF.

As for this clone: Gene names denote mouse genes. Read coverage stops 1 residue before the CDR3 terminus; the germline J gene supplies the remainder. This sequence joins TRBV23 and TRBJ1-1; TRBD1, the table's D call, lacks a check against the DNA. Germline CDR1 is KGHTA and CDR2 is FQNQQP. The length of the CDR3 is 13 residues. The covered CDR3 bases are TGCTCCAGCAGTCAAAGGGACAGGGCGGGAGTCTTC. It is translated as CSSSQRDRAGVF. In full, the CDR3 reads CSSSQRDRAGVFF.

Concerning this clone itself: Genes and germline are mouse. Sequencing ends 1 residue short of the CDR3 end; the germline J gene provides the rest. This chain links TRBV4 with TRBJ1-4; perhaps TRBD1 as D (6 bases). From germline, CDR1 is LGHDT and CDR2 YNNKQL (reference sequence). This CDR3 is 13 amino acids long. V dropped 4 bases and J dropped 5 bases, with 8 bases sitting between them. CDR3 region: CASSSGQNERLFF. The sequenced CDR3 bases are TGTGCCAGCAGCTCGGGACAAAACGAAAGATTATTT.

Concerning this clone itself: Gene names denote mouse genes. Coverage ceases 1 residue before the CDR3 finishes, and the germline J gene fills in the end. The J gene is TRBJ2-2, the V gene TRBV13-1; D gene unclear. Trimming removed 0 bases from V and 5 bases from J, with 5 bases in between. Germline CDR1 NSHNY, CDR2 SYGAGN. This CDR3 spans 13 amino acids. CDR3 sequence: CASSDDRTGQLYF. The covered CDR3 bases are TGTGCCAGCAGTGATGACAGAACCGGGCAGCTCTAC.

As to this clone: Mouse gene names apply. CDR3: CASSLAGNYAEQFF. The CDR3 bases that were read are TGTGCCAGCAGTCTTGCAGGGAACTATGCTGAGCAGTTC. The chain recombines TRBV26 with TRBJ2-1, with a tentative D call TRBD1 (5 bases). The read finishes 1 residue shy of the CDR3 end, and the germline J gene is used to complete it. Trimming cost V 3 bases and J 1 base, with 7 bases left between them. Germline V gives CDR1 KGHPV, CDR2 FQNQEV (reference sequence). The CDR3 spans 14 residues.

This clone has a single count. Genes and germline are mouse. The read comes to an end 1 residue before the CDR3 does, leaving the germline J gene to fill in the end. The chain joins TRBV17 to TRBJ2-3, with D possibly being TRBD2 (6 bases). Looked up from germline, CDR1 is MNHDT and CDR2 is YYDKIL. The V and J ends lost 0 bases and 3 bases respectively, with 13 bases between them. The CDR3 is 16 residues long. The sequenced CDR3 bases are TGTGCTAGCAGTAGAGATGGGGGAGGATGGGCAGAAACGCTGTAT. Amino acid sequence: CASSRDGGGWAETLY. The full CDR3 protein reads CASSRDGGGWAETLYF.

Points on this clone: Here the gene names and germline are mouse. The DNA ends 1 residue before the CDR3 does, and the rest of the CDR3 is filled in from the germline J gene. This rearrangement joins TRBV12-1 to TRBJ2-3; 12 bases map to TRBD2. V dropped 4 bases and J dropped 1; count of bases not matched to a gene: 5. The CDR3 has 16 residues. In germline, CDR1 is SGHSN, CDR2 HYEKVE. The CDR3 bases that were read are TGTGCCAGCTCCCGGACTGGGGGGGGCGGTGCAGAAACGCTGTAT. This encodes CASSRTGGGGAETLY. The CDR3 as a whole reads CASSRTGGGGAETLYF.

This clone was counted a few times. The genes and germline here are from mouse. Read coverage stops 1 residue before the CDR3 terminus; the germline J gene supplies the remainder. The chain joins TRBV3 to TRBJ1-3, with D maybe TRBD1 (5 bases). The CDR3 extends over 13 amino acids. Germline V gene sequence: CDR1 SNHLY, CDR2 FYNGKV (reference sequence). Trimming took off 5 bases at V and 3 bases at J, with 8 bases between the two ends. The CDR3 protein is CASSGRVGNTLYF. CDR3 DNA (partial): TGTGCCAGCAGCGGCAGGGTTGGAAATACGCTCTAT.

As to this clone: Each gene name is a mouse one. The sequence runs out 1 residue before the end of the CDR3; the remainder is reconstructed from the germline J gene. The chain is built from TRBV1 and TRBJ1-1, with 8 bases lining up with TRBD1. The CDR3 extends over 14 amino acids. V was pared by 4 bases and J by 0 bases, with 1 base of the junction left unmatched. Germline CDR1 reads NSQYPW; CDR2 reads LRSPGD (reference sequence). Partial CDR3 DNA: TGCACCTGCAGTGAGGGACAGGCAAACACAGAAGTCTTC. It translates to CTCSEGQANTEVF. The whole CDR3 sequence reads CTCSEGQANTEVFF. Full variable domain (remainder filled in from reference TRBV1 and TRBJ1-1): VTLLEQNPRWRLVPRGQAVNLRCILKNSQYPWMSWYQQDLQKQLQWLFTLRSPGDKEVKSLPGADYLATRVTDTELRLQVANMSQGRTLYCTCSEGQANTEVFFGKGTRLTVV.